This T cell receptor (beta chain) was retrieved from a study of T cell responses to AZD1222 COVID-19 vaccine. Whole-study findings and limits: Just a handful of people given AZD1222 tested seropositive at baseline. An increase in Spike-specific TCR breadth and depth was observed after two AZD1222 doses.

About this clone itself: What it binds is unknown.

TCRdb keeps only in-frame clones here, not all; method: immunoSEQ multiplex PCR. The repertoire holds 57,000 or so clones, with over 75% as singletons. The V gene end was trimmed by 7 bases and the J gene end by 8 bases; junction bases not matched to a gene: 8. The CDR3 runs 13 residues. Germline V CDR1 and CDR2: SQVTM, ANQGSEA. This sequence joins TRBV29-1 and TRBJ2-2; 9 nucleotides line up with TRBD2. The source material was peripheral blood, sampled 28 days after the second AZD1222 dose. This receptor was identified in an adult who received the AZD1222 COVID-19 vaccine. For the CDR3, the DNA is TGCAGCGCATCCCGGACTAGCGCAGGGGAGCTGTTTTTT. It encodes CSASRTSAGELFF.